One sample yielded the 29 T cell receptor beta chains listed below, sequenced in a study of T cell repertoires in aging, cancer and after chemotherapy (dated by TCRdb to between 2019 and 2020). Genomic DNA extracted from peripheral blood, rather than sorted cells or RNA, was used as the source for amplification of TCR beta rearrangements. TCRdb lists the instrument as Illumina MiSeq. Rearranged TRB sequences spanning V, D and J segments were amplified in a multiplex touch-down PCR with a mixed TRB-A/B primer pool. TCRdb reprocessing: public reads trimmed at Q25 with fastp, clones called with MiXCR, in-frame beta chains kept. All rows with the same CDR3 protein become a single entry with the most common DNA and genes. The sample table records 3,500 to 5,000 distinct CDR3 sequences; roughly 24% of these occur just once. The biggest ten clones account for 47% of the sample. The sequencing input was blood. The receptors derive from a human donor with a blood cancer.

This clonotype rates as medium-sized. The chain carries TRBV12-3 or TRBV12-4 and TRBJ2-6; a weak D match, TRBD1 (5 bases). CDR3 length: 15 residues. Trimming pared 4 bases from V and 1 base from J, leaving 8 bases between. This chain's CDR3 is CASSSSGSGANVLTF. CDR3 sequence (DNA): TGTGCCAGCAGTTCTTCAGGGTCTGGGGCCAACGTCCTGACTTTC.

The rearrangement links TRBV21-1 to TRBJ1-1; TRBD1 reflects the table's D call only, with no check against the DNA. TRBV21-1 is a documented pseudogene. The CDR3 is 15 amino acids. The CDR3 is CASSKGQGSCTEAFF. In nucleotides, the CDR3 is TGTGCCAGCAGCAAAGGACAGGGTAGTTGCACTGAAGCTTTCTTT.

By share, this clonotype ranks as medium-sized. This sequence joins TRBV11-3 and TRBJ2-1; no clear D. The CDR3 totals 16 residues. Trimming pared 0 bases from V and 0 bases from J, leaving 9 bases between. Per the germline V gene, CDR1 is SGHNT and CDR2 is YENEEA. CDR3 in amino acids: CASSLDWQSSYNEQFF. CDR3 nucleotide sequence: TGTGCCAGCAGCTTAGATTGGCAGAGCTCCTACAATGAGCAGTTCTTC.

The chain is built from TRBV5-1 and TRBJ2-3; 7 positions agree with TRBD2. J was trimmed by 3 bases and V by 0 bases; bases with no gene match: 7. CDR1 and CDR2 from the germline V gene are SGHRS and YFSETQ. The CDR3 is 16 residues long. In DNA form, the CDR3 reads TGCGCCAGCAGCTTGGATCTAGCGGTGGGGACAGATACGCAGTATTTT. Translated: CASSLDLAVGTDTQYF.

This clonotype is medium-sized in the sample. This rearrangement joins TRBV6-4 to TRBJ2-3, with D unresolved. V was pared by 0 bases and J by 2 bases, with 9 bases between. Germline-derived CDR1 and CDR2 are MRHNA and SNTAGT. This CDR3 has 15 residues. In DNA, the CDR3 is TGTGCCAGCAGTGACTCAGAGCGCATCACAGATACGCAGTATTTT. Residues: CASSDSERITDTQYF.

The V gene is TRBV6-5, the J gene TRBJ2-7, with 8 nucleotides matching TRBD2. The ends lost 2 bases at V and 0 bases at J; junction bases unmatched: 0. The CDR3 consists of 14 residues. Germline V gene sequence: CDR1 MNHEY, CDR2 SVGAGI. Here the CDR3 reads CASSYGTSSYEQYF. DNA of the CDR3: TGTGCCAGCAGTTACGGGACTAGCTCCTACGAGCAGTACTTC.

As to this clonotype: Compared with germline, one end of the junction differs, possibly owing to a read error. The rearrangement links TRBV30 to TRBJ2-7; 8 bases align to TRBD2. Germline assignment: CDR1 GTSNPN and CDR2 SVGIG (reference sequence). The length of the CDR3 is 14 residues. CDR3 region: CAWSVRGGIGELYF. The CDR3 DNA is TGTGCCTGGAGTGTACGGGGGGGCATCGGGGAGCTGTACTTC.

This clonotype has a handful of counts. This sequence joins TRBV6-6 and TRBJ1-3; D unresolved. Germline V CDR1 and CDR2: MNHNY, SVGAGI (reference sequence). The V and J ends lost 5 bases and 2 bases respectively, with 7 bases between them. There are 13 residues in the CDR3. DNA for the CDR3: TGTGCCAGCAGTGAGGACGCTGGAAACACCATATATTTT. Its translation is CASSEDAGNTIYF.

This clonotype occurred a few times. The chain has TRBV12-3 or TRBV12-4 and TRBJ2-1; no clear D. The V and J ends lost 4 bases and 9 bases respectively, with 13 bases between them. The CDR3 is 13 residues long. The CDR3 spells CASSSIPRSEQFF. The CDR3 DNA reads TGTGCCAGCAGTTCCATCCCCCGAAGTGAGCAGTTCTTC.

Points on this clonotype: The junction differs from germline at one of its ends, possibly a read error. The chain's CDR3 is CASSMGTGGSNEQYF. CDR3 coding DNA: TGTGCCAGTAGTATGGGCACAGGGGGCTCCAACGAGCAGTACTTC. The chain combines TRBV19 with TRBJ2-7, with 9 bases fitting TRBD1. The CDR3 is 15 amino acids. Looked up from germline, CDR1 is LNHDA and CDR2 is SQIVND (reference sequence).

This clonotype showed up just a few times. V and J are TRBV19 and TRBJ1-1; TRBD1 matches at 8 bases. Germline CDR1 LNHDA, CDR2 SQIVND (reference sequence). The CDR3 loop spans 15 amino acids. With V trimmed by 8 bases and J by 3 bases, 11 bases remained unmatched. The CDR3 bases are TGTGCCAGTCATGGACAGGGCGTGGGATACACTGAAGCTTTCTTT. Its translation is CASHGQGVGYTEAFF. Complete variable domain (other parts from reference TRBV19 and TRBJ1-1): DGGITQSPKYLFRKEGQNVTLSCEQNLNHDAMYWYRQDPGQGLRLIYYSQIVNDFQKGDIAEGYSVSREKKESFPLTVTSAQKNPTAFYLCASHGQGVGYTEAFFGQGTRLTVV.

Within the sample, this clonotype is medium-sized. The chain has TRBV27 and TRBJ2-1; no reliable D call. From germline, CDR1 is MNHEY and CDR2 SMNVEV (reference sequence). The V end lost 9 bases, the J end lost 1 base, and 22 bases lay between the germline ends. The CDR3 has 17 residues. The DNA for the CDR3 is TGTGCCAGTCAAAAGACCGGATCCACCATTTCCTACAATGAGCAGTTCTTC. Its protein product is CASQKTGSTISYNEQFF.

This chain links TRBV5-4 with TRBJ2-7; possible D gene TRBD1, 6 bases. There are 16 residues in the CDR3. V was cut by 0 bases and J by 7 bases, with 20 bases left in between. Germline CDR1 is SGHNT and CDR2 is YYREEE (reference sequence). The CDR3 reads CASSLAAGQIKGEQYF. The CDR3 DNA is TGTGCCAGCAGCTTGGCCGCTGGACAGATCAAAGGAGAGCAGTACTTC.

Only a few counts were recorded for this clonotype. The V call is TRBV11-3, the J call TRBJ2-1; 8 bases are a match to TRBD2. V lost 1 base to trimming and J lost 7 bases; unmatched junction nucleotides: 3. Germline V gives CDR1 SGHNT, CDR2 YENEEA. The CDR3 sequence is 14 residues long. CDR3 region: CASSLAGGGNEQFF. DNA for the CDR3: TGTGCCAGCAGCTTAGCGGGGGGGGGGAATGAGCAGTTCTTC.

This clonotype has a handful of counts. V and J are TRBV19 and TRBJ1-1; D perhaps matches TRBD1 (5 bases). The V gene's germline CDR1 is LNHDA and CDR2 SQIVND (reference sequence). The CDR3 has 13 residues. V lost 2 bases and J lost 3, with 7 bases in between. CDR3 DNA: TGTGCCAGTAGTATACGGGGGGACACTGAAGCTTTCTTT. Residues: CASSIRGDTEAFF.

This clonotype was detected a few times. V and J are TRBV6-5 and TRBJ1-3; tentatively, D is TRBD1 (6 bases). The V gene lost 7 bases and the J gene lost 0 bases, with 13 bases spanning the gap. The CDR3 totals 15 residues. Germline V gene data show CDR1 as MNHEY and CDR2 as SVGAGI. CDR3 sequence: CASTYRDLSGNTIYF. DNA for the CDR3: TGTGCCAGCACCTACAGGGACCTCTCTGGAAACACCATATATTTT.

CDR3 bases: TGCGCCAGCAGTGATAGCGACGCGCCATACAATGAGCAGTTCTTC. Protein product: CASSDSDAPYNEQFF. V is TRBV10-1 and J is TRBJ2-1; perhaps TRBD2 as D (5 bases). This CDR3 spans 15 amino acids. Germline CDR1 and CDR2: WNHNN and SYGVQD (reference sequence). The V end was cut by 3 bases, the J end by 4 bases, with 13 bases between.

This clonotype is medium-sized within its sample. The V and J genes are TRBV29-1 and TRBJ2-7; 7 bases map to TRBD1. Germline V CDR1 and CDR2: SQVTM, ANQGSEA. The CDR3 has 12 amino acids. The CDR3 region is CSVKGAGVEQYF. The CDR3 nucleotides are TGCAGTGTGAAGGGGGCTGGGGTCGAGCAGTACTTC.

Sample share makes this clonotype medium-sized (0.01 to 0.1%). The CDR3 protein is CAWSSGRGMNEQFF. Written as DNA, the CDR3 is TGTGCCTGGAGTAGCGGGAGGGGGATGAATGAGCAGTTCTTC. The chain recombines TRBV30 with TRBJ2-1; TRBD2 matches at 10 bases. The CDR3 extends over 14 amino acids. Germline values: CDR1 GTSNPN, CDR2 SVGIG (reference sequence). Trimming removed 2 bases from V and 7 bases from J; junction bases left unmatched: 5.

This clonotype is termed medium-sized. This sequence joins TRBV6-6 and TRBJ1-2; D gene uncertain. There are 12 residues in the CDR3. V gave up 5 bases and J gave up 5 bases, with 9 bases separating them. Per germline, CDR1 MNHNY and CDR2 SVGAGI (reference sequence). Written as DNA, the CDR3 is TGTGCCAGCAGTCCACCCGAGTATGGCTACACCTTC. Its protein is CASSPPEYGYTF.

This rearrangement joins TRBV5-4 to TRBJ2-5; TRBD2 agrees at 9 bases. CDR1 is SGHNT and CDR2 is YYREEE in the germline V gene (reference sequence). The J segment lost 4 bases and the V segment lost 3 bases, leaving 7 bases of the junction unmatched. The CDR3 runs to 15 residues. The CDR3 here is CASSSRGSGGETQYF. The DNA for the CDR3 is TGTGCCAGCAGCTCCCGGGGTAGCGGGGGAGAGACCCAGTACTTC.

By frequency in the sample, this clonotype is medium-sized. CDR3 in amino acids: CASSRTGLNEKLFF. CDR3 bases: TGTGCCAGCAGCCGGACAGGCTTGAATGAAAAACTGTTTTTT. This sequence joins TRBV11-1 and TRBJ1-4; 7 bases align to TRBD1. Per the germline V gene, CDR1 is SGHAT and CDR2 is FQDESV (reference sequence). The ends lost 5 bases at V and 5 bases at J; junction bases unmatched: 5. The CDR3 runs to 14 residues.

This chain joins TRBV5-1 and TRBJ2-1; D unclear. V lost 0 bases, J lost 4 bases, and 14 bases lay in between. The CDR3 has 16 residues. CDR1 and CDR2 from the germline V gene are SGHRS and YFSETQ. CDR3 bases: TGCGCCAGCAGCTTGGGTGTAGGGCGAATATACAATGAGCAGTTCTTC. Residues: CASSLGVGRIYNEQFF.

The chain employs TRBV11-3 and TRBJ2-7, with 9 bases matching TRBD2. Germline V gene data show CDR1 as SGHNT and CDR2 as YENEEA. The CDR3 has 13 residues. The V and J ends lost 6 bases and 3 bases, in that order; junction bases with no gene match: 3. DNA for the CDR3: TGTGCCAGCAGTTTTAGCGGGGGCTACGAGCAGTACTTC. Translation gives CASSFSGGYEQYF.

A word on this clonotype: The junction shows a germline mismatch at one end, possibly a read error. This chain links TRBV5-6 with TRBJ1-4, with TRBD1 identical over 8 bases. The CDR3 has 15 residues. Per the germline V gene, CDR1 is SGHDT and CDR2 is YYEEEE. The CDR3 protein is CASSKYRGTNEKLFF. The CDR3 DNA reads TGCGCCAGCAGCAAATACAGGGGGACGAATGAAAAACTGTTTTTT.

By proportion, this clonotype is medium-sized. V gene TRBV29-1 combines with J gene TRBJ2-1; 7 bases fit TRBD2. The CDR3 length is 15 residues. In germline, CDR1 is SQVTM, CDR2 ANQGSEA. V gave up 3 bases and J gave up 5 bases; unmatched junction bases: 10. CDR3 sequence: CSVDIAGWVDNEQFF. CDR3 bases: TGCAGCGTTGATATAGCGGGCTGGGTGGACAATGAGCAGTTCTTC.

The sample holds a few counts of this clonotype. The chain is built from TRBV20-1 and TRBJ1-6; D unclear. Trimming took off 2 bases at V and 0 bases at J, with 5 bases between the two ends. The CDR3 spans 14 residues. Germline assignment: CDR1 DFQATT and CDR2 SNEGSKA (reference sequence). CDR3 nucleotide sequence: TGCAGTGCTAGACCCAGCTCCTATAATTCACCCCTCCACTTT. Translated: CSARPSSYNSPLHF.

To note about this clonotype: A much larger clone differs by one base, so this may be a read error. V is TRBV6-4 and J is TRBJ2-3; 7 nucleotides match TRBD1. CDR3 length equals 13 residues. After removal of 6 bases from V and 3 bases from J, the junction contained 3 bases not matched to a gene. CDR1 and CDR2 from the germline V gene are MRHNA and SNTAGT. The CDR3, as DNA: TGTGCCAGCAGCGACAGGGAGACAGATACGCAGTATTTT. It codes for CASSDRETDTQYF.

Sample share makes this clonotype medium-sized. V is TRBV6-1 and J is TRBJ2-5; D possibly corresponds to TRBD1 (6 bases). The CDR3 runs to 14 residues. Germline V lookup: CDR1 MNHNS, CDR2 SASEGT. The V end was cut by 8 bases, the J end by 5 bases, with 18 bases between. In DNA, the CDR3 is TGTGCCAGCCATAGCGCAGGGGATGGCGAGACCCAGTACTTC. This translates into CASHSAGDGETQYF.